A selection of T cell receptor beta chains follows, all from one sample in a study of cytomegalovirus exposure and HLA in healthy donors. Here immunoSEQ multiplex PCR was the method, and the copy in TCRdb shows in-frame clones only, minus some. The table has approximately 130,000 clones, about 70% seen once; the top ten hold under 2.5%. Sequences were obtained from PBMCs. The receptors shown here come from a woman aged 40 to 50 in good health and CMV-seronegative. CDR3s leave out the opening cysteine and the closing phenylalanine or tryptophan. Each record gives: V gene, J gene, CDR3 protein.

>TRBV5-4|TRBJ1-6
ASSQLQGASSSPLH
>TRBV4-3|TRBJ1-1
ASSQDLRGREAF
>TRBV10-1|TRBJ2-1
ASSAGTGYPDNEQF
>TRBV28|TRBJ2-3
ASSPPSWDTQY
>TRBV19|TRBJ1-1
ASQTGGTEAF
>TRBV4-2|TRBJ1-1
ASSQPGAPQAF
>TRBV29-1|TRBJ1-3
SVQRGNTIY
>TRBV7-3|TRBJ2-7
ASSLDRAKSYEQY
>TRBV6-1|TRBJ2-3
ASSRSGGTDTQY
>TRBV9|TRBJ2-7
ASSLTGGTYEQY
>TRBV2|TRBJ2-1
ASIDPGTGTWDRYNEQF